This TCR beta chain was sequenced in a study of persistence of HIV-infected CD4 T cells. Cells were stimulated with overlapping HIV-1 Gag 15-mer peptides. Responding CD4+ T cells were sorted by upregulation of both CD40 ligand and CD69. Donors had undetectable plasma HIV-1 RNA, under 50 copies/mL, for 4+ years. Before stimulation, PBMCs underwent CD8+ T cell depletion. The sample holds one count of this clone. What it binds is not known. CDR3 length: 13 amino acids. In germline, CDR1 is SGHNT, CDR2 YYREEE (reference sequence). V lost 2 bases and J 4 bases, leaving 10 bases between the germline ends. The immunoSEQ assay was version 4, run in survey mode. TCRdb's copy holds only in-frame clones and misses some; the assay was immunoSEQ multiplex PCR. Here the sample spans tens of thousands of clones, 70% being singletons.

The J gene is TRBJ2-7, the V gene TRBV5-4; tentative D call: TRBD1 (6 bases). The TCR was taken from an adult man with HIV who was CMV-seropositive. Sequencing was performed on CD4+ T cells sorted from PBMCs after approximately 19-hour stimulation, taken from a patient who received antiretroviral therapy. The CDR3 region is CASSFIQGYEQYF. The CDR3 bases are TGTGCCAGCAGCTTCATACAGGGTTACGAGCAGTACTTC.